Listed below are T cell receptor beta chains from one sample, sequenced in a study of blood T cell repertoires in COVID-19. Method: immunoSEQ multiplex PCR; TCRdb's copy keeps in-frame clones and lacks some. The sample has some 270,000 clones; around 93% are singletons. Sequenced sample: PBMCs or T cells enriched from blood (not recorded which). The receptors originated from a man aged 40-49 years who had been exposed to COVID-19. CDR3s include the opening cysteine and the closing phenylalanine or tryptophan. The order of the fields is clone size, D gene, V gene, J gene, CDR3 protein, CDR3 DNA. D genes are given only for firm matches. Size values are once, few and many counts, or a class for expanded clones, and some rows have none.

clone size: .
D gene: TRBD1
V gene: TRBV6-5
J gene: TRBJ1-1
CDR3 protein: CASSPGQGVTEAFF
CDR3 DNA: TGTGCCAGCAGTCCGGGACAGGGGGTCACTGAAGCTTTCTTT

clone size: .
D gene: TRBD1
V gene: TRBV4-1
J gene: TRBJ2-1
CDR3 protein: CASSPWDRGSYNEQFF
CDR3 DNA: TGCGCCAGCAGCCCCTGGGACAGGGGGTCCTACAATGAGCAGTTCTTC

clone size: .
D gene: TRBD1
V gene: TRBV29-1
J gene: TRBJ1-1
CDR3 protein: CSAGTGQGTEAFF
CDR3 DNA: TGCAGCGCCGGGACAGGGCAGGGCACTGAAGCTTTCTTT

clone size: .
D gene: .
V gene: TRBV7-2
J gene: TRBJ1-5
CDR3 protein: CASSLASQAQHF
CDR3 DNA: TGTGCCAGCAGCTTAGCTTCTCAGGCCCAGCATTTT

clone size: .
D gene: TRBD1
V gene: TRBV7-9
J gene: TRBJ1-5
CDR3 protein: CASSLTGGENQPQHF
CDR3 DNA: TGTGCCAGCAGCTTAACAGGGGGCGAAAATCAGCCCCAGCATTTT

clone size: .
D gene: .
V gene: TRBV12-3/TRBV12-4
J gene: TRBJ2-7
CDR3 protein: CASGWTDVHEQYF
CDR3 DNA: TGTGCCAGCGGTTGGACAGACGTCCACGAGCAGTACTTC

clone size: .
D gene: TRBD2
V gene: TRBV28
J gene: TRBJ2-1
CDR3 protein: CASSIRTSGSHEQFF
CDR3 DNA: TGTGCCAGCAGTATCCGGACTAGCGGGAGTCATGAGCAGTTCTTC

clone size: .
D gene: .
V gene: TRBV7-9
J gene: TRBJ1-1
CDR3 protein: CASSPGGRNTEAFF
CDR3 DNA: TGTGCCAGCAGTCCGGGAGGGAGGAACACTGAAGCTTTCTTT

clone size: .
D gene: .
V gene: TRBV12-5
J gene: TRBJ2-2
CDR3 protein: CASGPLAGPNTGELFF
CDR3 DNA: TGTGCTAGTGGCCCGCTCGCAGGCCCGAACACCGGGGAGCTGTTTTTT

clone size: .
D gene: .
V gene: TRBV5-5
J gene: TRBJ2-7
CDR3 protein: CASSLAWAYEQYF
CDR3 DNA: TGTGCCAGCAGCTTGGCATGGGCTTACGAGCAGTACTTC

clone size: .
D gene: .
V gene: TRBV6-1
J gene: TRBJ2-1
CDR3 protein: CASSEGSGLVNEQFF
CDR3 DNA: TGTGCCAGCAGTGAGGGCAGTGGGTTGGTCAATGAGCAGTTCTTC

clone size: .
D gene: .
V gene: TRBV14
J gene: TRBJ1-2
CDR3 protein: CASSQGLDRSYGYTF
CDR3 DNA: TGTGCCAGCAGCCAAGGCCTTGACAGAAGCTATGGCTACACCTTC

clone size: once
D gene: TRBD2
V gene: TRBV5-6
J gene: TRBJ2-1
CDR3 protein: CASSFYGTSGRQQFF
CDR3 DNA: TGTGCCAGCAGCTTTTACGGGACTAGCGGGAGGCAGCAGTTCTTC

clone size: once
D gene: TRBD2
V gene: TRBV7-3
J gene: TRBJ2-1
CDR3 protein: CASSLMGGRAGDEQFF
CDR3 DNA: TGTGCCAGCAGCTTAATGGGCGGGAGGGCCGGAGATGAGCAGTTCTTC

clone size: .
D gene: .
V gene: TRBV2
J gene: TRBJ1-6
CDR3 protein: CASRGGPTPLHF
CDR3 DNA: TGTGCCAGCAGGGGGGGACCTACACCCCTCCACTTT

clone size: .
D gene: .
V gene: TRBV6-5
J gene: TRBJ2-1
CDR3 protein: CATMESNNEQFF
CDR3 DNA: TGTGCCACCATGGAGAGCAACAATGAGCAGTTCTTC

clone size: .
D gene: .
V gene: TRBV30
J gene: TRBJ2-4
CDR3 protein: CAWTKGSGNIQYF
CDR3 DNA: TGTGCCTGGACCAAGGGCTCGGGGAACATTCAGTACTTC

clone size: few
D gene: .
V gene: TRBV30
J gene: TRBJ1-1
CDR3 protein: CAWNKKGAPQAFF
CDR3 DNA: TGTGCCTGGAATAAAAAAGGAGCTCCGCAAGCTTTCTTT

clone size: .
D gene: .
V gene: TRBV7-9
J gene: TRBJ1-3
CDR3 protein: CASNPGEFSSGNTIYF
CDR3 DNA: TGTGCCAGCAACCCTGGAGAGTTTTCATCTGGAAACACCATATATTTT